A selection of T cell receptor beta chains follows, all from one sample in a study of patients and donors after allogeneic stem cell transplantation. Each CDR3 protein is one row after TCRdb ran MiXCR on the RT-PCR reads. The table includes tens of thousands of distinct CDR3 sequences, roughly 5.1% detected once. Sequencing was done on a sample of blood, either unsorted or a sorted T cell fraction (not recorded which). These TCRs come from a human donor who was either an allogeneic HSCT recipient or a stem cell or donor lymphocyte infusion donor (not recorded which). It is not recorded whose cells these are; they may come from a transplant donor. The CDR3 runs from the conserved cysteine through the conserved F or W.

j_call v_call cdr3_aa
TRBJ1-4 TRBV10-3 CAISESTGKGEKLFF
TRBJ1-1 TRBV6-1 CASSASRAPNTEAFF
TRBJ2-5 TRBV12-3/TRBV12-4 CASSRLLGGETQYF
TRBJ2-1 TRBV5-6 CASSSRTRDNNEQFF
TRBJ2-6 TRBV27 CASSLFGQGSGANVLTF
TRBJ2-2 TRBV11-3 CASTTAGGPSGTGELFF
TRBJ1-5 TRBV12-3/TRBV12-4 CASSFMGDNQPQHF
TRBJ2-7 TRBV7-2 CASSLAGVVEQYF
TRBJ2-7 TRBV4-1 CASSPASGIVYEQYF
TRBJ2-5 TRBV2 CATTSAVQGEGETQYF
TRBJ1-1 TRBV5-1 CASSLGVQGTEAFF
TRBJ2-1 TRBV20-1 CSASGQGNGLNEQFF
TRBJ2-6 TRBV9 CASSVGPTGANVLTF
TRBJ1-6 TRBV7-3 CASSLIRSENSPLHF
TRBJ1-2 TRBV27 CASSADWTTLGGYTF